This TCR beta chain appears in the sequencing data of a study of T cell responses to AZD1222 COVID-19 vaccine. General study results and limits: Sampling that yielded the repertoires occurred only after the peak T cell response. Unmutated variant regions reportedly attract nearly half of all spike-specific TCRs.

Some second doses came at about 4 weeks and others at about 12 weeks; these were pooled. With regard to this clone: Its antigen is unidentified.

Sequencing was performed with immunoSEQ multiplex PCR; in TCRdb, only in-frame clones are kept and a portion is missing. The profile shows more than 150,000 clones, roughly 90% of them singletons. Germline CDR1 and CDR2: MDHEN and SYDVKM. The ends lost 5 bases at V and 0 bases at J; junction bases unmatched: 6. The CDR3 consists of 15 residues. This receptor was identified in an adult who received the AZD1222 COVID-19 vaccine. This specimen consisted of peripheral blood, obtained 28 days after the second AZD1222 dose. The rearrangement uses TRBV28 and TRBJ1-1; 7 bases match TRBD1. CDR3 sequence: CASSITGVVNTEAFF. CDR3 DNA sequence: TGTGCCAGCAGTATAACAGGGGTGGTGAACACTGAAGCTTTCTTT.